The 21 T cell receptor beta chains below were found in one sample sequenced in a study of CXCR3-negative and CXCR3-positive naive CD8 T cells. 5' RACE that incorporated UMI labels was used to prepare the TRB cDNA libraries. Reanalyzing the 5' RACE reads, TCRdb keeps one entry per CDR3 protein, without DNA. This repertoire includes about 90,000 distinct CDR3 sequences. The sample comprised naive CXCR3- CD8+ T cells from blood. As to subset: CD45RO-CCR7+CD27+CD95- naive CD8+ T cells lacking CXCR3 (TNR3-). The receptors shown here come from a human donor in good health. Some clones in this sample may be carry-over from other donors' samples.

V usage is TRBV6-6 and J usage is TRBJ1-2; TCRdb gives TRBD1 as the D gene, but with no DNA this cannot be confirmed. The CDR3 is 13 residues long. Germline lookup yields CDR1 MNHNY and CDR2 SVGAGI (reference sequence). The CDR3 loop reads CASTAGSNYGYTF.

V gene TRBV14 combines with J gene TRBJ2-5; TCRdb lists TRBD1, though no DNA is available to test this call. The CDR3 is 17 residues long. CDR1 is SGHDN, CDR2 FVKESK, per germline. CDR3 residues: CASSQDGVRASQETQYF.

The V gene is TRBV11-2, the J gene TRBJ2-7; TCRdb gives TRBD2 as the D gene, but with no DNA this cannot be confirmed. This CDR3 contains 15 residues. The germline V gene has CDR1 SGHAT and CDR2 FQNNGV. The chain's CDR3 is CASSIGTSGGYEQYF.

This chain uses TRBV29-1 with TRBJ2-2; the D call of TRBD2 rests on TCRdb alone, since no DNA is present to check it. Germline V lookup: CDR1 SQVTM, CDR2 ANQGSEA. The CDR3 loop spans 11 amino acids. CDR3 sequence reads: CSARVTGELFF.

V and J are TRBV19 and TRBJ2-5; TCRdb calls TRBD2, which cannot be checked without DNA. The CDR3 runs 15 residues. Per germline, CDR1 LNHDA and CDR2 SQIVND (reference sequence). The CDR3 region is CASSSTSGGQETQYF.

The rearrangement joins TRBV7-3 to TRBJ2-1. This CDR3 comprises 14 residues. Germline lookup yields CDR1 SGHTA and CDR2 FQGTGA. This CDR3 is CASSLTGVTGEQFF.

The chain couples TRBV5-1 to TRBJ1-2; there is no DNA to check the TCRdb D call of TRBD1. CDR1 SGHRS and CDR2 YFSETQ come from the germline V gene. The CDR3 contains 14 residues. The CDR3 protein is CASSSQGFNYGYTF. Using reference TRBV5-1 and TRBJ1-2 for the parts outside the CDR3, the full variable domain is KAGVTQTPRYLIKTRGQQVTLSCSPISGHRSVSWYQQTPGQGLQFLFEYFSETQRNKGNFPGRFSGRQFSNSRSEMNVSTLELGDSALYLCASSSQGFNYGYTFGSGTRLTVV.

The chain carries TRBV12-3 or TRBV12-4 and TRBJ2-5; TCRdb's D call, TRBD1, is unchecked because there is no DNA. The CDR3 has 16 residues. The CDR3: CASSYADRDFQETQYF.

The chain employs TRBV28 and TRBJ2-1; TCRdb outputs TRBD1, but without DNA this stays unchecked. The CDR3 totals 12 residues. CDR1 and CDR2 from the germline V gene are MDHEN and SYDVKM. CDR3 sequence reads: CASSFRGGEQFF. Based on the CDR3 plus reference TRBV28 and TRBJ2-1, the full variable domain is DVKVTQSSRYLVKRTGEKVFLECVQDMDHENMFWYRQDPGLGLRLIYFSYDVKMKEKGDIPEGYSVSREKKERFSLILESASTNQTSMYLCASSFRGGEQFFGPGTRLTVL.

The CDR3 sequence: CAWTFSGPTGGEEWNTEAFF. V usage is TRBV30 and J usage is TRBJ1-1; TCRdb's D call, TRBD1, is unchecked because there is no DNA. This CDR3 region has 20 residues. Germline values: CDR1 GTSNPN, CDR2 SVGIG (reference sequence).

This chain joins TRBV7-2 and TRBJ2-5; TCRdb selects TRBD2, and the lack of DNA leaves this call unchecked. There are 16 residues in the CDR3. Germline V lookup: CDR1 SGHTA, CDR2 FQGNSA. The CDR3 protein is CASSELTSGGAETQYF.

The chain joins TRBV27 to TRBJ2-7; TCRdb gives TRBD2 as the D gene, but with no DNA this cannot be confirmed. The CDR3 is 15 amino acids. Germline V gene data show CDR1 as MNHEY and CDR2 as SMNVEV (reference sequence). The CDR3 loop reads CASSGLAGISYEQYF.

V and J are TRBV2 and TRBJ2-7; without DNA, the TCRdb call of TRBD2 cannot be checked. Germline CDR1 SNHLY, CDR2 FYNNEI. The length of the CDR3 is 14 residues. CDR3: CASRETSGSNEQYF.

J is TRBJ2-7 and V is TRBV2; TCRdb returns TRBD1, unconfirmable since there is no DNA. This CDR3 is built from 14 residues. Germline V gene lookup returns CDR1 SNHLY and CDR2 FYNNEI. CDR3 region: CATRDGGFTYEQYF.

This chain uses TRBV29-1 with TRBJ1-1; with no DNA, the TCRdb D assignment of TRBD1 cannot be verified. The CDR3 is 13 amino acids. CDR1 is SQVTM, CDR2 ANQGSEA, per germline. The CDR3 reads CSVVPRDQTEAFF.

V gene TRBV6-5 combines with J gene TRBJ1-1. The CDR3 spans 14 residues. CDR1 is MNHEY, CDR2 SVGAGI, per germline. CDR3 amino acids: CASSYSPGPTEAFF.

CDR3 protein: CASTERGVVNTEAFF. This chain links TRBV5-1 with TRBJ1-1. The CDR3 consists of 15 residues. Looked up from germline, CDR1 is SGHRS and CDR2 is YFSETQ.

V usage is TRBV29-1 and J usage is TRBJ1-2; the TCRdb D gene call, TRBD1, has no DNA to confirm it. The CDR3 loop spans 13 amino acids. Germline CDR1 SQVTM, CDR2 ANQGSEA. This CDR3 is CSVLRQGNYGYTF.

The rearrangement uses TRBV4-2 and TRBJ1-1. The CDR3 has 12 amino acids. Per germline, CDR1 LGHNA and CDR2 YNFKEQ. Here the CDR3 reads CASSLAGLEAFF.

The chain recombines TRBV10-3 with TRBJ2-7. The CDR3 consists of 12 residues. CDR1 and CDR2 (germline): ENHRY, SYGVKD. The CDR3 region is CAISEGPYEQYF.

The CDR3 reads CASSVVVDRPSSYNEQFF. This chain links TRBV9 with TRBJ2-1; TCRdb gives TRBD1 as the D gene, but with no DNA this cannot be confirmed. This CDR3 has 18 amino acids. Germline V gene data show CDR1 as SGDLS and CDR2 as YYNGEE. The full variable domain, its missing parts supplied by reference TRBV9 and TRBJ2-1, is DSGVTQTPKHLITATGQRVTLRCSPRSGDLSVYWYQQSLDQGLQFLIQYYNGEERAKGNILERFSAQQFPDLHSELNLSSLELGDSALYFCASSVVVDRPSSYNEQFFGPGTRLTVL.